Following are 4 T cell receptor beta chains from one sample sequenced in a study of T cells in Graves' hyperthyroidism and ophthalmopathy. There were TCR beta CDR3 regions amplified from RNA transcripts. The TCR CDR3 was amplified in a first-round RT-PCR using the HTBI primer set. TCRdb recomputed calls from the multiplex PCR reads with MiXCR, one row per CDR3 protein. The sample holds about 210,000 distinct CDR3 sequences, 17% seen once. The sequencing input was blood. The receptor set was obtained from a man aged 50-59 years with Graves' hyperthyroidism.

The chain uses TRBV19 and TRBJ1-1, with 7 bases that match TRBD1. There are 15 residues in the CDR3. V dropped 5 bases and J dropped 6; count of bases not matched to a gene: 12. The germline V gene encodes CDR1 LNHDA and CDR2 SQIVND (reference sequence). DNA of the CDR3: TGTGCCAGTAGTCCCCGACAGGGCGGTAGAGCTGAAGCTTTCTTT. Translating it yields CASSPRQGGRAEAFF. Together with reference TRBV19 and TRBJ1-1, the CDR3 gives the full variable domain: DGGITQSPKYLFRKEGQNVTLSCEQNLNHDAMYWYRQDPGQGLRLIYYSQIVNDFQKGDIAEGYSVSREKKESFPLTVTSAQKNPTAFYLCASSPRQGGRAEAFFGQGTRLTVV.

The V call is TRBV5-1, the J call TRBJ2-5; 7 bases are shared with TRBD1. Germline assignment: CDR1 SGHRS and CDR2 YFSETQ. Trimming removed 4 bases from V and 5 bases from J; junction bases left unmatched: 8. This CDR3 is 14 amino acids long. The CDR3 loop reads CASSRDRSGETQYF. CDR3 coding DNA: TGCGCCAGCAGCAGGGACAGATCCGGGGAGACCCAGTACTTC.

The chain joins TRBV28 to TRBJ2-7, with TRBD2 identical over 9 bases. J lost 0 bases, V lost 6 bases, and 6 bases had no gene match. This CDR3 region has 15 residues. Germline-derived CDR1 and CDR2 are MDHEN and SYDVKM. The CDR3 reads CASRRGLALSYEQYF. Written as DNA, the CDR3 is TGTGCCAGCAGGAGAGGACTAGCGCTCTCCTACGAGCAGTACTTC.

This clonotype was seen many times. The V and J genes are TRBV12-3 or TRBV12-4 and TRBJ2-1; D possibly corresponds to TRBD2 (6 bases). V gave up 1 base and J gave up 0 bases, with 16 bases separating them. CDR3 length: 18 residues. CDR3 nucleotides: TGTGCCAGCAGTTTAGATCCTATACGACTAGACTCCTACAATGAGCAGTTCTTC. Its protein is CASSLDPIRLDSYNEQFF.